A selection of T cell receptor beta chains follows, all from one sample in a study of T cell responses to AZD1222 COVID-19 vaccine. Only in-frame clones appear in the TCRdb table, and some are missing; sequencing was by immunoSEQ multiplex PCR. Among approximately 73,000 clones listed, 80% to 85% were seen once. The sample here was peripheral blood, taken on day 0 of AZD1222 vaccination. Every receptor here comes from an adult in good health. The CDR3 runs from the conserved cysteine through the conserved F or W. D genes are given only for firm matches. Size is omitted from some rows. Given values are once, few, many or a class for expanded clones.

j_call: TRBJ2-3; clone_size: -; v_call: TRBV3-1/TRBV3-2; d_call: TRBD2; cdr3_nt: TGTGCCCGAGGGACTAGCGGGAGTGTCCGTCCAGATACGCAGTATTTT; cdr3_aa: CARGTSGSVRPDTQYF
j_call: TRBJ1-3; clone_size: -; v_call: TRBV10-3; d_call: -; cdr3_nt: TGTGCCATCAGAGACAGCTCTGGAAACACCATATATTTT; cdr3_aa: CAIRDSSGNTIYF
j_call: TRBJ1-1; clone_size: -; v_call: TRBV6-5; d_call: -; cdr3_nt: TGTGCCAGCAGGGAGAGGGGGTTGAACACTGAAGCTTTCTTT; cdr3_aa: CASRERGLNTEAFF
j_call: TRBJ1-1; clone_size: -; v_call: TRBV6-5; d_call: -; cdr3_nt: TGTGCCAGCAGTCCACAGGAGACGAACACTGAAGCTTTCTTT; cdr3_aa: CASSPQETNTEAFF
j_call: TRBJ1-1; clone_size: -; v_call: TRBV11-2; d_call: -; cdr3_nt: TGTGCCAGCAGCTTAGGGGAAGCTTTCTTT; cdr3_aa: CASSLGEAFF
j_call: TRBJ2-1; clone_size: -; v_call: TRBV7-2; d_call: TRBD1; cdr3_nt: TGTGCCAGCAGCTTACTGTCCGGACAGGGCTTCAATGAGCAGTTCTTC; cdr3_aa: CASSLLSGQGFNEQFF
j_call: TRBJ1-1; clone_size: -; v_call: TRBV19; d_call: TRBD1; cdr3_nt: TGTGCCAGTAGTCCCCGGCCAGGGGGGAACACTGAAGCTTTCTTT; cdr3_aa: CASSPRPGGNTEAFF
j_call: TRBJ2-7; clone_size: -; v_call: TRBV5-5; d_call: -; cdr3_nt: TGTGCCAGCAGCGTATCGGGACCGATATACGAGCAGTACTTC; cdr3_aa: CASSVSGPIYEQYF
j_call: TRBJ1-1; clone_size: once; v_call: TRBV6-6; d_call: -; cdr3_nt: TGTGCCAGCATCTCCTCGGACAGTAGGAACACTGAAGCTTTCTTT; cdr3_aa: CASISSDSRNTEAFF
j_call: TRBJ1-2; clone_size: few; v_call: TRBV9; d_call: -; cdr3_nt: TGTGCCAGCAGCGTAGGGGTTCAGGGGCTTAACTATGGCTACACCTTC; cdr3_aa: CASSVGVQGLNYGYTF
j_call: TRBJ2-4; clone_size: once; v_call: TRBV6-2/TRBV6-3; d_call: -; cdr3_nt: TGTGCCAGCAGTCATAGGGGGTTGGGGGCCAAAAACATTCAGTACTTC; cdr3_aa: CASSHRGLGAKNIQYF
j_call: TRBJ1-1; clone_size: -; v_call: TRBV6-1; d_call: -; cdr3_nt: TGTGCCAGCAGTGAACGGGGCACTAACACTGAAGCTTTCTTT; cdr3_aa: CASSERGTNTEAFF
j_call: TRBJ2-3; clone_size: -; v_call: TRBV6-5; d_call: -; cdr3_nt: TGTGCCAGCAGTTACTCGCGGGCAGGCGCGGATACGCAGTATTTT; cdr3_aa: CASSYSRAGADTQYF
j_call: TRBJ2-1; clone_size: -; v_call: TRBV5-1; d_call: -; cdr3_nt: TGCGCCAGCAGCCCGTCGGTTGGCGGGTCTGCCTACAATGAGCAGTTCTTC; cdr3_aa: CASSPSVGGSAYNEQFF
j_call: TRBJ1-2; clone_size: -; v_call: TRBV19; d_call: -; cdr3_nt: TGTGCCAGTAGCAAAGACCCGCGCTATGGCTACACCTTC; cdr3_aa: CASSKDPRYGYTF
j_call: TRBJ2-7; clone_size: -; v_call: TRBV2; d_call: -; cdr3_nt: TGTGCCAGCAGTGAAGGTCCGTTAGGTGAGTGGACCTACGAGCAGTACTTC; cdr3_aa: CASSEGPLGEWTYEQYF
j_call: TRBJ2-1; clone_size: -; v_call: TRBV7-2; d_call: TRBD2; cdr3_nt: TGTGCCAGCAGCACACTAGCGGGGGGTTACAATGAGCAGTTCTTC; cdr3_aa: CASSTLAGGYNEQFF
j_call: TRBJ2-3; clone_size: -; v_call: TRBV4-1; d_call: TRBD2; cdr3_nt: TGCGCCAGCAGCCAAGAAGGGACTAGCGGACAGACAGATACGCAGTATTTT; cdr3_aa: CASSQEGTSGQTDTQYF
j_call: TRBJ1-3; clone_size: -; v_call: TRBV5-1; d_call: -; cdr3_nt: TGCGCCAGCAGCTTGGAAGGAGGCAGCTCCTCTGGAAACACCATATATTTT; cdr3_aa: CASSLEGGSSSGNTIYF
j_call: TRBJ1-2; clone_size: -; v_call: TRBV29-1; d_call: TRBD1; cdr3_nt: TGCAGCGTTAACCGACAGGGGGCGGATGGCTACACCTTC; cdr3_aa: CSVNRQGADGYTF
j_call: TRBJ2-1; clone_size: -; v_call: TRBV6-2/TRBV6-3; d_call: -; cdr3_nt: TGTGCCAGCAGTCCCGAACAACCGGTTGATGAGCAGTTCTTC; cdr3_aa: CASSPEQPVDEQFF
j_call: TRBJ2-7; clone_size: -; v_call: TRBV29-1; d_call: TRBD2; cdr3_nt: TGCAGCGCAGGGACTACCTACGAGCAGTACTTC; cdr3_aa: CSAGTTYEQYF
j_call: TRBJ1-5; clone_size: -; v_call: TRBV10-3; d_call: -; cdr3_nt: TGTGCCAACCTAGAGTTAGGGGCCAAACAGGGAAGCAATCAGCCCCAGCATTTT; cdr3_aa: CANLELGAKQGSNQPQHF
j_call: TRBJ1-1; clone_size: once; v_call: TRBV2; d_call: -; cdr3_nt: TGTGCCAGCAGTGAAACGACCGTCGGGACTGAAGCTTTCTTT; cdr3_aa: CASSETTVGTEAFF
j_call: TRBJ1-3; clone_size: -; v_call: TRBV6-1; d_call: -; cdr3_nt: TGTGCCAGCAGTGAAGTTGGTCGGTTCTCTGGAAACACCATATATTTT; cdr3_aa: CASSEVGRFSGNTIYF
j_call: TRBJ2-1; clone_size: -; v_call: TRBV11-3; d_call: TRBD2; cdr3_nt: TGTGCCAGCAGCCCGACTAGCGGGGGGGCAGGGAATGAGCAGTTCTTC; cdr3_aa: CASSPTSGGAGNEQFF
j_call: TRBJ1-4; clone_size: -; v_call: TRBV6-5; d_call: -; cdr3_nt: TGTGCCAGCAGGGGACAAGCAACTAATGAAAAACTGTTTTTT; cdr3_aa: CASRGQATNEKLFF